A single sample is the source of the 22 T cell receptor beta chains below, sequenced in a study of spatial heterogeneity in lung cancer. Time point in this sample: sample taken at primary tumor resection. No cells were sorted before sequencing. The whole RNA sequenced was extracted from tumor, nontumor lung or frozen PBMC. TCRdb used MiXCR to reprocess the 5' RACE reads, holding one entry per CDR3 protein. The sample has around 30,000 distinct CDR3 sequences, about 8.1% seen once. The input for sequencing was PBMCs, taken at surgery. These receptors were obtained from a female donor with early-stage non-small cell lung cancer.

The gene calls are TRBV29-1 and TRBJ1-5; weak D call: TRBD1 (6 bases). V was cut by 7 bases and J by 4 bases, with 11 bases left in between. Germline V gene sequence: CDR1 SQVTM, CDR2 ANQGSEA. This CDR3 comprises 12 residues. This CDR3 is CSAGDYNQPQHF. Here the CDR3 DNA reads TGCAGCGCAGGGGATTATAATCAGCCCCAGCATTTT.

About this clonotype itself: A single base separates this from a much larger clone, so it may be a read error. The conserved phenylalanine or tryptophan is not found at the CDR3 terminus, so this likely reflects a read error. The J gene is TRBJ2-1, the V gene TRBV7-2; no definite D call. Per germline, CDR1 SGHTA and CDR2 FQGNSA. V was trimmed by 5 bases and J by 4 bases, leaving 15 bases between them. The CDR3 runs 15 residues. The CDR3 is CASSPQPGFYNEQFY. The CDR3 bases are TGTGCCAGCAGCCCCCAGCCCGGGTTTTACAATGAGCAGTTCTAC.

Points on this clonotype: This may stem from a read error, because a much larger clone lies one nucleotide away. Lacking the conserved final phenylalanine or tryptophan, this CDR3 likely reflects a read error. This rearrangement joins TRBV7-8 to TRBJ1-2; D is unresolved. V lost 5 bases, J lost 0 bases, and 10 bases lay in between. The length of the CDR3 is 14 residues. The V gene's germline CDR1 is SGHVS and CDR2 FQNEAQ. CDR3 region: CASSPLSSNYGYTS. CDR3 nucleotide sequence: TGTGCCAGCAGCCCGCTATCTTCTAACTATGGCTACACCTCC.

The chain is built from TRBV27 and TRBJ2-1, with TRBD1 matching over 10 bases. This CDR3 has 15 residues. V lost 4 bases to trimming and J lost 6 bases; unmatched junction nucleotides: 6. From germline, CDR1 is MNHEY and CDR2 SMNVEV (reference sequence). The CDR3 nucleotides are TGTGCCAGCAGTTCACTCGGACAGGGGGGCAATGAGCAGTTCTTC. This encodes CASSSLGQGGNEQFF.

This clonotype was counted many times. The chain uses TRBV6-2 or TRBV6-3 and TRBJ2-3, with a tentative D call TRBD2 (5 bases). V shed 6 bases and J shed 6 bases, with 19 bases lying between them. The CDR3 contains 15 residues. In germline, CDR1 is MNHEY, CDR2 SVGEGT. CDR3 coding DNA: TGTGCCAGCAGCGCCGGGGTCGCGTCGGCGGATACGCAGTATTTT. Amino acid sequence: CASSAGVASADTQYF.

This clonotype was detected ten times or more. V gene TRBV18 combines with J gene TRBJ1-1; TRBD1 agrees at 7 bases. J lost 1 base, V lost 2 bases, and 7 bases had no gene match. Per the germline V gene, CDR1 is KGHSH and CDR2 is LQKENI. This CDR3 has 16 residues. The CDR3, as DNA: TGTGCCAGCTCACCAGGATCCAGGGGGAGGAACACTGAAGCTTTCTTT. Translation gives CASSPGSRGRNTEAFF.

This clonotype was observed many times. The V call is TRBV20-1, the J call TRBJ2-3, with 12 bases identical to TRBD2. The CDR3 extends over 15 amino acids. Germline CDR1 and CDR2: DFQATT and SNEGSKA (reference sequence). The junction had 10 bases not matched to a gene; V was cut back by 6 bases and J by 6 bases. The CDR3 spells CSAETGLAGPDTQYF. The CDR3, as DNA: TGCAGTGCCGAAACCGGACTAGCGGGACCGGATACGCAGTATTTT.

This chain joins TRBV19 and TRBJ1-1, with 11 bases identical to TRBD1. This CDR3 contains 14 residues. Germline values: CDR1 LNHDA, CDR2 SQIVND (reference sequence). Germline trimming cut 9 bases from V and 4 bases from J; bases unmatched to any gene: 7. The CDR3 here is CASRWGTGGTEAFF. The CDR3 coding sequence is TGTGCCAGCCGTTGGGGGACAGGGGGCACTGAAGCTTTCTTT.

This clonotype was detected many times. The chain carries TRBV5-4 and TRBJ1-4; possibly TRBD1 for D (6 bases). Looked up from germline, CDR1 is SGHNT and CDR2 is YYREEE (reference sequence). The CDR3 length is 16 residues. The V end was cut by 6 bases, the J end by 1 base, with 16 bases between. The CDR3 DNA reads TGTGCCAGCACCAACACAGGGTTCGGAACTAATGAAAAACTGTTTTTT. Amino acids: CASTNTGFGTNEKLFF.

Many counts were recorded for this clonotype. The chain carries TRBV5-6 and TRBJ2-3, with 10 bases fitting TRBD2. V was clipped by 4 bases and J by 0 bases; unmatched bases: 5. The CDR3 has 16 residues. Germline CDR1 is SGHDT and CDR2 is YYEEEE. CDR3 sequence (DNA): TGTGCCAGCAGCCCTCTAGCGGGAGCCAGCACAGATACGCAGTATTTT. Protein product: CASSPLAGASTDTQYF.

This clonotype was observed once. The rearrangement uses TRBV12-3 or TRBV12-4 and TRBJ2-3; the D is unclear. Between the trimmed V and J ends, which lost 3 bases and 0 bases, there was a span of 10 bases. This CDR3 region has 15 residues. The CDR3 spells CASSFRLPSTDTQYF. In nucleotides, the CDR3 is TGTGCCAGCAGTTTCCGGCTTCCTAGCACAGATACGCAGTATTTT.

This clonotype appeared a few times. The chain carries TRBV15 and TRBJ2-1, with 9 bases fitting TRBD2. The V gene's germline CDR1 is LNHNV and CDR2 YYDKDF (reference sequence). This CDR3 has 15 residues. Trimming took 8 bases from V and 2 from J; bases not matched to a gene: 7. CDR3 loop: CATQTTSGAYNEQFF. As DNA, the CDR3 is TGTGCCACCCAGACGACTAGCGGAGCCTACAATGAGCAGTTCTTC.

The chain links TRBV5-4 to TRBJ2-1; D is possibly TRBD1 (6 bases). Germline V CDR1 and CDR2: SGHNT, YYREEE (reference sequence). This CDR3 is 12 amino acids long. V lost 2 bases and J lost 9, with 9 bases in between. The CDR3 DNA follows: TGTGCCAGCAGCTTAGGGGGTCGTGAGCAGTTCTTC. Amino acids: CASSLGGREQFF.

This chain joins TRBV7-3 and TRBJ1-1; no clear D gene. This CDR3 comprises 13 residues. The V end lost 5 bases, the J end lost 1 base, and 8 bases lay between the germline ends. Germline V CDR1 and CDR2: SGHTA, FQGTGA. For the CDR3, the DNA is TGTGCCAGCAGCCCCCAAAAGAACACTGAAGCTTTCTTT. This translates into CASSPQKNTEAFF.

This clonotype was observed at least ten times. V gene TRBV7-6 combines with J gene TRBJ1-1; maybe TRBD1 (5 bases). CDR3 length: 14 amino acids. V shed 5 bases and J shed 5 bases, with 15 bases lying between them. CDR1 is SGHVS and CDR2 is FNYEAQ in the germline V gene. The CDR3 loop is CASSPSWGETEAFF. The CDR3 region has the DNA TGTGCCAGCAGCCCTTCGTGGGGCGAGACTGAAGCTTTCTTT.

This clonotype was seen repeatedly, ten times or more. The chain couples TRBV14 to TRBJ2-5, with 7 bases lining up with TRBD2. V was pared by 4 bases and J by 4 bases, with 3 bases of the junction left unmatched. The CDR3 has 13 residues. The germline V gene encodes CDR1 SGHDN and CDR2 FVKESK. The CDR3 region has the DNA TGTGCCAGCAGCCCTATAGCGGGAGAGACCCAGTACTTC. The encoded protein is CASSPIAGETQYF.

The chain recombines TRBV29-1 with TRBJ2-3; 13 bases match TRBD2. Looked up from germline, CDR1 is SQVTM and CDR2 is ANQGSEA. The CDR3 runs to 14 residues. With V trimmed by 5 bases and J by 6 bases, 5 bases remained unmatched. CDR3 DNA sequence: TGCAGCGTTACTAGCGGGAGGGCCGGGGATACGCAGTATTTT. It is translated as CSVTSGRAGDTQYF.

Ten or more counts support this clonotype. V usage is TRBV28 and J usage is TRBJ2-1, with D maybe TRBD2 (6 bases). Germline V gene lookup returns CDR1 MDHEN and CDR2 SYDVKM. This CDR3 spans 12 amino acids. Trimming removed 5 bases at V and 8 bases at J, with 10 bases between. The CDR3 DNA reads TGTGCCAGCAGTGTACTAGCTTATGAGCAGTTCTTC. Protein product: CASSVLAYEQFF.

Ten or more counts support this clonotype. The chain employs TRBV28 and TRBJ2-7; 11 bases are a match to TRBD2. CDR3 length: 18 residues. Trimming at V came to 3 bases and at J to 3 bases, leaving 13 bases not matched to a gene. The germline CDR1 and CDR2 sequences are MDHEN and SYDVKM. CDR3 nucleotides: TGTGCCAGCAGTTTCGAAACAGGGGGACTAGCGGTTCTCTACGAGCAGTACTTC. This encodes CASSFETGGLAVLYEQYF.

This clonotype was observed many times. V and J are TRBV21-1 and TRBJ1-4; the table's D call, TRBD1, has no DNA check behind it. TRBV21-1 is labeled a pseudogene. There are 20 residues in the CDR3. Here the CDR3 DNA reads TGTGCCAGCAGCAAGGTTTTTAGGGCTTCCCTGGGCGCCGGTGCGAAAAAACTGTTTTTT. Its protein product is CASSKVFRASLGAGAKKLFF.

This clonotype came up a few times. This chain joins TRBV24-1 and TRBJ2-5; 12 bases are a match to TRBD2. Losses at the gene ends were 4 bases for V and 5 bases for J; bases not matched to a gene: 7. CDR1 and CDR2 (germline): KGHDR, SFDVKD. The CDR3 has 16 amino acids. The CDR3 nucleotides are TGTGCCACCAGTGACCGACTAGCGGGAGCTTCGGAGACCCAGTACTTC. The encoded protein is CATSDRLAGASETQYF.

This clonotype showed up many times. This chain's CDR3 is CASSEYRTATGTDTQYF. As DNA, the CDR3 is TGTGCCAGCAGTGAATATAGGACGGCGACCGGGACAGATACGCAGTATTTT. This rearrangement joins TRBV25-1 to TRBJ2-3; D remains ambiguous. CDR3 length equals 17 residues. In germline, CDR1 is MGHDK, CDR2 SYGVNS. Trimming took 0 bases from V and 3 from J, leaving 16 bases between them.